The clone carrying this TCR beta chain was seen only a few times. Its matching antigen is unknown. TCRdb re-derived calls from the RT-PCR reads in MiXCR, one entry per CDR3 protein. The table includes 590,000 or so distinct CDR3 sequences, roughly 15% detected once. This specimen comes from a study of response to subunit inactivated influenza vaccine. Findings and caveats of the study: After each seasonal influenza vaccination, few new T cells are recruited, the authors suggested.

J lost 1 base, V lost 2 bases, and 4 bases had no gene match. Germline CDR1 and CDR2: MDHEN and SYDVKM. The CDR3 contains 15 residues. This clonotype was obtained from a man aged 45-60 years who received an inactivated influenza vaccine. This rearrangement joins TRBV28 to TRBJ2-5; 7 bases align to TRBD2. The sequencing used PBMCs from blood, collected 14 days before vaccination. CDR3 region: CASSLRGLLQETQYF. CDR3 coding DNA: TGTGCCAGCAGTTTACGGGGACTACTCCAAGAGACCCAGTACTTC.